Following are 6 T cell receptor beta chains from one sample sequenced in a study of cytomegalovirus exposure and HLA in healthy donors. Primers: 60 Vbeta forward and 13 Jbeta reverse. Measured with immunoSEQ multiplex PCR; TCRdb has only the in-frame clones, and not every one. The sample contains some 190,000 clones, around 83% of which appear only once. Sequenced input: PBMCs. Every receptor here comes from a man aged 40-49 years in good health and CMV-seropositive.

CDR3 DNA: TGTGCCAGCAGTTTAGAGGGGGCCTACGAGCAGTACTTC. Protein: CASSLEGAYEQYF. This rearrangement joins TRBV28 to TRBJ2-7; D perhaps matches TRBD1 (6 bases). V was pared by 2 bases and J by 2 bases, with 7 bases between. Germline lookup yields CDR1 MDHEN and CDR2 SYDVKM. The CDR3 is 13 amino acids. The full variable domain, its missing parts supplied by reference TRBV28 and TRBJ2-7, is DVKVTQSSRYLVKRTGEKVFLECVQDMDHENMFWYRQDPGLGLRLIYFSYDVKMKEKGDIPEGYSVSREKKERFSLILESASTNQTSMYLCASSLEGAYEQYFGPGTRLTVT.

V usage is TRBV28 and J usage is TRBJ1-1; possibly TRBD1 for D (6 bases). Trimming cost V 3 bases and J 4 bases, with 18 bases left between them. This CDR3 contains 16 residues. The germline gives CDR1 MDHEN, CDR2 SYDVKM. The CDR3 coding sequence is TGTGCCAGCAGTTTGGGTGATGCGGGGGGCCGCACTGAAGCTTTCTTT. Residues: CASSLGDAGGRTEAFF.

Only a few counts were recorded for this clone. The chain employs TRBV9 and TRBJ1-1; 8 bases line up with TRBD1. V shed 0 bases, J shed 6 bases, and the junction held 7 bases outside the gene matches. CDR3 length equals 15 residues. Germline lookup yields CDR1 SGDLS and CDR2 YYNGEE. The CDR3 loop reads CASSVAAGGQPEAFF. For the CDR3, the DNA is TGTGCCAGCAGCGTAGCCGCAGGGGGCCAACCTGAAGCTTTCTTT.

The chain is built from TRBV19 and TRBJ2-3, with D unresolved. V dropped 2 bases and J dropped 2 bases, with 14 bases sitting between them. This CDR3 is built from 16 residues. Germline CDR1 and CDR2: LNHDA and SQIVND (reference sequence). The DNA for the CDR3 is TGTGCCAGTAGTATACTAGGCAGAGCCTTCACAGATACGCAGTATTTT. Amino acids: CASSILGRAFTDTQYF.

This clone was seen a single time. The chain links TRBV27 to TRBJ1-4; 7 bases are shared with TRBD1. Per germline, CDR1 MNHEY and CDR2 SMNVEV (reference sequence). The CDR3 contains 13 residues. Trimming removed 5 bases from V and 12 bases from J; junction bases left unmatched: 9. The CDR3 spells CASSPRQGGELFF. The DNA for the CDR3 is TGTGCCAGCAGTCCTCGACAGGGTGGCGAACTGTTTTTT.

This clone was seen a handful of times. The chain couples TRBV7-9 to TRBJ1-5, with 7 bases aligning to TRBD1. The ends lost 2 bases at V and 5 bases at J; junction bases unmatched: 3. This CDR3 is 14 amino acids long. Germline-derived CDR1 and CDR2 are SEHNR and FQNEAQ (reference sequence). CDR3 DNA sequence: TGTGCCAGCAGCTTAACAGGGGAAGATCAGCCCCAGCATTTT. Amino acid sequence: CASSLTGEDQPQHF.